A selection of T cell receptor beta chains follows, all from one sample in a study of blood T cell repertoires in COVID-19. Clones were sequenced by immunoSEQ multiplex PCR, and TCRdb holds only the in-frame ones, with some missing. The sample has 300,000 to 450,000 clones; more than 70% are singletons. The sequenced sample consisted of peripheral blood. The receptors derive from a woman aged 55 to 70 with COVID-19, enrolled during active disease. The CDR3 runs from the conserved cysteine through the conserved F or W. A D gene is named only where the DNA matches it firmly. Rows give clone size only sometimes, using once, few, many, or a class for an expanded clone.

d_gene: TRBD1
abundance: -
v_gene: TRBV4-1
j_gene: TRBJ2-3
CDR3nt: TGCGCCAGCAGCCGAGAGACAGGGTTAAGCACAGATACGCAGTATTTT
CDR3aa: CASSRETGLSTDTQYF

d_gene: TRBD1
abundance: -
v_gene: TRBV6-2/TRBV6-3
j_gene: TRBJ2-2
CDR3nt: TGTGCCAGCAGTACTCACTACTTCCGGGACAGCTTTGCGAACACCGGGGAGCTGTTTTTT
CDR3aa: CASSTHYFRDSFANTGELFF

d_gene: TRBD1
abundance: once
v_gene: TRBV5-1
j_gene: TRBJ1-1
CDR3nt: TGCGCCAGCTCACAGGGGACTGAAGCTTTCTTT
CDR3aa: CASSQGTEAFF

d_gene: TRBD1
abundance: -
v_gene: TRBV18
j_gene: TRBJ1-1
CDR3nt: TGTGCCAGCTCATTTAAACAGGGGGCCGACACTGAAGCTTTCTTT
CDR3aa: CASSFKQGADTEAFF

d_gene: -
abundance: -
v_gene: TRBV7-9
j_gene: TRBJ1-5
CDR3nt: TGTGCCAGCAGCTTAGAAGTCGGGGGATCACGGCAGCCCCAGCATTTT
CDR3aa: CASSLEVGGSRQPQHF

d_gene: -
abundance: once
v_gene: TRBV7-8
j_gene: TRBJ1-3
CDR3nt: TGTGCCAGCAAGAGGACCGGGACTGGAAACACCATATATTTT
CDR3aa: CASKRTGTGNTIYF

d_gene: TRBD1
abundance: -
v_gene: TRBV2
j_gene: TRBJ1-2
CDR3nt: TGTGCCAGCAGGGACAGGGGCCCTTCGGGCTACACCTTC
CDR3aa: CASRDRGPSGYTF

d_gene: -
abundance: -
v_gene: TRBV5-1
j_gene: TRBJ2-2
CDR3nt: TGCGCCAGCAGCTTACTGAACACCGGGGAGCTGTTTTTT
CDR3aa: CASSLLNTGELFF

d_gene: TRBD1
abundance: -
v_gene: TRBV6-5
j_gene: TRBJ1-2
CDR3nt: TGTGCCAGCAGTCCGTCGGACAGGAGGGGTGGCTACACCTTC
CDR3aa: CASSPSDRRGGYTF

d_gene: -
abundance: -
v_gene: TRBV6-4
j_gene: TRBJ1-2
CDR3nt: TGTGCCAGCAGTGACTCCTGGGGCGACTATGGCTACACCTTC
CDR3aa: CASSDSWGDYGYTF

d_gene: -
abundance: -
v_gene: TRBV2
j_gene: TRBJ1-1
CDR3nt: TGTGCCAGCAGGCTCGGGATGAACACTGAAGCTTTCTTT
CDR3aa: CASRLGMNTEAFF

d_gene: -
abundance: -
v_gene: TRBV7-2
j_gene: TRBJ2-1
CDR3nt: TGTGCCAGCAGCCCCCCCGAGCTAGTGAACGAGCAGTTCTTC
CDR3aa: CASSPPELVNEQFF

d_gene: -
abundance: -
v_gene: TRBV5-1
j_gene: TRBJ1-1
CDR3nt: TGCGCCAGCAGCCCGCCTGGCGGGTACGGTGAAGCTTTCTTT
CDR3aa: CASSPPGGYGEAFF

d_gene: -
abundance: once
v_gene: TRBV19
j_gene: TRBJ2-7
CDR3nt: TGTGCCAGCGCCCGGGGGGCCCCCTATGGAAACGAGCAGTACTTC
CDR3aa: CASARGAPYGNEQYF

d_gene: -
abundance: -
v_gene: TRBV4-2
j_gene: TRBJ1-6
CDR3nt: TGTGCCAGCAGCCAAGAATACTCCGGGAGCTCCTATAATTCACCCCTCCACTTT
CDR3aa: CASSQEYSGSSYNSPLHF

d_gene: TRBD1
abundance: -
v_gene: TRBV6-5
j_gene: TRBJ2-5
CDR3nt: TGTGCCAGCAGTCTAAACAGGGGGCAAGAGACCCAGTACTTC
CDR3aa: CASSLNRGQETQYF

d_gene: -
abundance: -
v_gene: TRBV11-1
j_gene: TRBJ1-1
CDR3nt: TGTGCCAGCAGCCGAACTAGGAACACTGAAGCTTTCTTT
CDR3aa: CASSRTRNTEAFF

d_gene: TRBD1
abundance: -
v_gene: TRBV27
j_gene: TRBJ1-2
CDR3nt: TGTGCCAGCAGACCTTGGCCGGGACAGAACTATGGCTACACCTTC
CDR3aa: CASRPWPGQNYGYTF

d_gene: -
abundance: -
v_gene: TRBV2
j_gene: TRBJ1-5
CDR3nt: TGTGCCAGCAGTGCAGGGGTCCAGCCCCAGCATTTT
CDR3aa: CASSAGVQPQHF

d_gene: -
abundance: -
v_gene: TRBV19
j_gene: TRBJ1-2
CDR3nt: TGTGCCAGTAGTATAGGTAACGGAGATTATGGCTACACCTTC
CDR3aa: CASSIGNGDYGYTF

d_gene: TRBD1
abundance: -
v_gene: TRBV18
j_gene: TRBJ1-6
CDR3nt: TGTGCCAGCTCATCAACAGGGGGCGTCGGGAATTCACCCCTCCACTTT
CDR3aa: CASSSTGGVGNSPLHF

d_gene: -
abundance: -
v_gene: TRBV6-5
j_gene: TRBJ1-1
CDR3nt: TGTGCCAGCAGTCGAAACTCTTACAGCCCTGAAGCTTTCTTT
CDR3aa: CASSRNSYSPEAFF

d_gene: TRBD1
abundance: -
v_gene: TRBV2
j_gene: TRBJ1-1
CDR3nt: TGTGCCAGCAGTGAACCCGAGCCCCTCCGGGGGACAGGGCACAACACTGAAGCTTTCTTT
CDR3aa: CASSEPEPLRGTGHNTEAFF

d_gene: -
abundance: few
v_gene: TRBV12-5
j_gene: TRBJ1-3
CDR3nt: TGTGCTAGTGGTCTGTTGGTGGCGGAGGCAGGAAACACCATATATTTT
CDR3aa: CASGLLVAEAGNTIYF

d_gene: -
abundance: -
v_gene: TRBV5-1
j_gene: TRBJ1-1
CDR3nt: TGCGCCAGCAGCCTCCAGGGTATTGCTGAAGCTTTCTTT
CDR3aa: CASSLQGIAEAFF

d_gene: -
abundance: -
v_gene: TRBV5-1
j_gene: TRBJ2-2
CDR3nt: TGCGCCAGCAGCCCCTGGGAGGCCGGGGAGCTGTTTTTT
CDR3aa: CASSPWEAGELFF

d_gene: -
abundance: -
v_gene: TRBV4-2
j_gene: TRBJ2-5
CDR3nt: TGTGCCAGCAGCCAAGACAGGGGCACAGTGGGGCCCCAAGAGACCCAGTACTTC
CDR3aa: CASSQDRGTVGPQETQYF

d_gene: -
abundance: -
v_gene: TRBV18
j_gene: TRBJ1-1
CDR3nt: TGTGCCAGCTCACCGCCCCAGGGGATAGCGGGGAACACTGAAGCTTTCTTT
CDR3aa: CASSPPQGIAGNTEAFF

d_gene: TRBD1
abundance: -
v_gene: TRBV11-3
j_gene: TRBJ1-1
CDR3nt: TGTGCCAGCAGCTTAGCATCGACAGGGGTCGCTTTCTTT
CDR3aa: CASSLASTGVAFF

d_gene: TRBD1
abundance: -
v_gene: TRBV7-6
j_gene: TRBJ2-2
CDR3nt: TGTGCCAGCAGCTCCCGACAGGGTCCCGGGGAGCTGTTTTTT
CDR3aa: CASSSRQGPGELFF

d_gene: TRBD1
abundance: -
v_gene: TRBV9
j_gene: TRBJ1-2
CDR3nt: TGTGCCAGCAGCGTAGGCACTCGGACAGGGGGCACCTATGGCTACACCTTC
CDR3aa: CASSVGTRTGGTYGYTF

d_gene: -
abundance: -
v_gene: TRBV7-2
j_gene: TRBJ1-6
CDR3nt: TGTGCCAACGCCGGGACTCCCGGTTCACCCCTCCACTTT
CDR3aa: CANAGTPGSPLHF

d_gene: TRBD1
abundance: -
v_gene: TRBV20-1
j_gene: TRBJ1-1
CDR3nt: TGCAGTGCCAGTCCCGGGACAGGGAAAATGAAGAACACTGAAGCTTTCTTT
CDR3aa: CSASPGTGKMKNTEAFF

d_gene: TRBD1
abundance: -
v_gene: TRBV7-2
j_gene: TRBJ1-6
CDR3nt: TGTGCCAGCAGAACAGGGGGGAATTCACCCCTCCACTTT
CDR3aa: CASRTGGNSPLHF

d_gene: TRBD2
abundance: -
v_gene: TRBV25-1
j_gene: TRBJ2-1
CDR3nt: TGTGCCAGCAGTCACCTAGCGGGGGGGCTTGGTGAGCAGTTCTTC
CDR3aa: CASSHLAGGLGEQFF

d_gene: -
abundance: -
v_gene: TRBV2
j_gene: TRBJ1-5
CDR3nt: TGTGCCAGCAGTGAAGGTTATAGCAATCAGCCCCAGCATTTT
CDR3aa: CASSEGYSNQPQHF